Below, 4 T cell receptor beta chains from the same sample are listed, as sequenced in a study of post-analysis software for immune sequencing data. Study-level points and caveats: Controls showed lower frequencies than patients for roughly 5 TRBV segments, and TRBV5-6, TRBV5-1 and TRBV20-1 were among these.

Unique molecular identifiers were built into the TCR beta cDNA libraries. In TCRdb, the PCR reads were re-called with MiXCR into one record per CDR3 protein. Found here are 380,000 or so distinct CDR3 sequences, roughly 35% of them singletons; the top ten hold around 15%. These receptors have no identified antigens. The sequenced material came from blood. Receptors were obtained from a girl between 5 and 17 years old with multiple sclerosis.

The chain joins TRBV5-1 to TRBJ2-3; 8 bases agree with TRBD2. Germline lookup yields CDR1 SGHRS and CDR2 YFSETQ. The V gene end was trimmed by 3 bases and the J gene end by 0 bases; junction bases not matched to a gene: 9. The CDR3 has 17 amino acids. Here the CDR3 reads CASSSLSGGPSTDTQYF. The CDR3 bases are TGCGCCAGCAGCTCCCTGAGCGGGGGACCTAGCACAGATACGCAGTATTTT.

This chain uses TRBV10-3 with TRBJ1-3; perhaps TRBD1 as D (5 bases). The germline CDR1 and CDR2 sequences are ENHRY and SYGVKD. V lost 7 bases, J lost 0 bases, and 7 bases lay in between. CDR3 length: 13 residues. CDR3 sequence: CAIKDSSGNTIYF. The CDR3 DNA sequence: TGTGCCATCAAAGACAGCTCTGGAAACACCATATATTTT.

The chain has TRBV7-8 and TRBJ2-7, with TRBD2 identical over 7 bases. The junction had 11 bases not matched to a gene; V was cut back by 5 bases and J by 4 bases. This CDR3 comprises 15 residues. Germline V gene sequence: CDR1 SGHVS, CDR2 FQNEAQ. Written as DNA, the CDR3 is TGTGCCAGCAGCAAAGGGGAGGGAGCGACGTACGAGCAGTACTTC. Its translation: CASSKGEGATYEQYF. Full variable domain (rest looked up from reference TRBV7-8 and TRBJ2-7): GAGVSQSPRYKVAKRGQDVALRCDPISGHVSLFWYQQALGQGPEFLTYFQNEAQLDKSGLPSDRFFAERPEGSVSTLKIQRTQQEDSAVYLCASSKGEGATYEQYFGPGTRLTVT.

This clonotype occurred a few times. The chain combines TRBV5-6 with TRBJ2-7; perhaps D is TRBD1 or TRBD2 (6 bases each). Trimming took 0 bases from V and 2 from J, leaving 21 bases between them. Looked up from germline, CDR1 is SGHDT and CDR2 is YYEEEE. CDR3 length: 18 residues. CDR3 DNA sequence: TGTGCCAGCAGCTTGGCCGGTGAGGGGGGCCTTTTAGCCTACGAGCAGTACTTC. It encodes CASSLAGEGGLLAYEQYF.